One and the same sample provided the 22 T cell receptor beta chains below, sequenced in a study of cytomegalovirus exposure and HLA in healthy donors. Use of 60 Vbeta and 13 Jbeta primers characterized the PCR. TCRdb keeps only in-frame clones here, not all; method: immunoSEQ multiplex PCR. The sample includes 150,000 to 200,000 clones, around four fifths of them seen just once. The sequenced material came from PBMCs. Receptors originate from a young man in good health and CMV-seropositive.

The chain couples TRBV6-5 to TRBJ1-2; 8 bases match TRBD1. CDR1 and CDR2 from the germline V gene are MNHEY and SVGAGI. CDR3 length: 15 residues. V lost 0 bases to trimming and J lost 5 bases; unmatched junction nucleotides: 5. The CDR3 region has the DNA TGTGCCAGCAGTTACTCAAGGACAGGGTTGTATGGCTACACCTTC. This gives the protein CASSYSRTGLYGYTF.

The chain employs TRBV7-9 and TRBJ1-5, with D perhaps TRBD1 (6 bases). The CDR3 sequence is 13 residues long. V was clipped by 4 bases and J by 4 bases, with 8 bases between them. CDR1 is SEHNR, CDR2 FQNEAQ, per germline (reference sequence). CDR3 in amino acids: CASSSGVNQPQHF. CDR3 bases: TGTGCCAGCAGCTCAGGGGTGAATCAGCCCCAGCATTTT.

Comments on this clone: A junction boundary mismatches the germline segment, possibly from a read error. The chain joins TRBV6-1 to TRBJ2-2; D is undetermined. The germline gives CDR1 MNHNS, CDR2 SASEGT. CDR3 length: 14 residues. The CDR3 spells CASREGPNTGELFF. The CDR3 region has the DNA TGTGCCAGCAGGGAAGGGCCGAACACCGGGGAGCTGTTTTTT.

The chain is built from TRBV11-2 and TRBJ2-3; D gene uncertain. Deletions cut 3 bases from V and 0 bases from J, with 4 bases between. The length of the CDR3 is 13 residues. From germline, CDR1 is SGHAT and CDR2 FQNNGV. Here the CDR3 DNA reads TGTGCCAGCAGCTTCCAAAGCACAGATACGCAGTATTTT. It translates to CASSFQSTDTQYF.

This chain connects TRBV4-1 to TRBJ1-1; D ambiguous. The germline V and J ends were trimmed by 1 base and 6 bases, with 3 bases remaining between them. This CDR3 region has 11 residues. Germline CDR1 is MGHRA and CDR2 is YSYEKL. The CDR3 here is CASSQASEAFF. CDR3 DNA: TGCGCCAGCAGCCAAGCATCTGAAGCTTTCTTT.

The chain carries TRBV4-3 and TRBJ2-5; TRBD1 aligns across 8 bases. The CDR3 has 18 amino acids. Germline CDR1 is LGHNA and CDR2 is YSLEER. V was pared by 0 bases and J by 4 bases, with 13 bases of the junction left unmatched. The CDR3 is CASSQDPWTGKDGETQYF. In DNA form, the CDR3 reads TGCGCCAGCAGCCAAGATCCTTGGACAGGGAAGGATGGAGAGACCCAGTACTTC.

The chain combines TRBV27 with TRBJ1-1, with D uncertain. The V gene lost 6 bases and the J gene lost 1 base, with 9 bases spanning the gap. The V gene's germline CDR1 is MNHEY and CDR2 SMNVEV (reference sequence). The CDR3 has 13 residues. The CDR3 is CASSPSQNTEAFF. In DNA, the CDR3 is TGTGCCAGCAGCCCCTCACAGAACACTGAAGCTTTCTTT.

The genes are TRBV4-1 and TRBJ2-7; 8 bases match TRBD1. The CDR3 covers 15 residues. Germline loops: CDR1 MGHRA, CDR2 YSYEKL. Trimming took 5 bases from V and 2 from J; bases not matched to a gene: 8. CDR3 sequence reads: CASSGYGQGTYEQYF. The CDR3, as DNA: TGCGCCAGCAGCGGATACGGACAGGGCACCTACGAGCAGTACTTC.

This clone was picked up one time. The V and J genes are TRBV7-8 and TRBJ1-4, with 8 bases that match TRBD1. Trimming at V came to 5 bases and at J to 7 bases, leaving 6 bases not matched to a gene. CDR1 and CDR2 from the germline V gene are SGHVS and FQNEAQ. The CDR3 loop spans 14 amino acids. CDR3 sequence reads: CASSRQGRGEKLFF. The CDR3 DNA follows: TGTGCCAGCAGCAGACAGGGGCGGGGTGAAAAACTGTTTTTT.

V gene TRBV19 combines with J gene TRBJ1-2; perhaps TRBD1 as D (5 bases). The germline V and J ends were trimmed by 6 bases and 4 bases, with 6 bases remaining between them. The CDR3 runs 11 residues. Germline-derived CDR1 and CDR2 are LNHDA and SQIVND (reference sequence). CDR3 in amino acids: CASRQGYGYTF. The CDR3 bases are TGTGCCAGTAGGCAGGGCTATGGCTACACCTTC.

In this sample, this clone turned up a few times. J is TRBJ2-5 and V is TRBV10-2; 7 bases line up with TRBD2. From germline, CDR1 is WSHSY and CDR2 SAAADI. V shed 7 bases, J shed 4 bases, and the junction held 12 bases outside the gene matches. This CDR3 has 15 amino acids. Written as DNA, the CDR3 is TGCGCCAGCACCTGGGGGGGTAGAAAGGGAGAGACCCAGTACTTC. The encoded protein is CASTWGGRKGETQYF.

This CDR3 reads CASSQGRLNTGELFF. The CDR3 DNA reads as TGTGCCAGCAGCCAAGGCAGGTTGAACACCGGGGAGCTGTTTTTT. The chain joins TRBV4-2 to TRBJ2-2; D remains ambiguous. The CDR3 runs to 15 residues. Germline CDR1 LGHNA, CDR2 YNFKEQ. V was trimmed by 1 base and J by 1 base, leaving 7 bases between them.

The CDR3 nucleotides read TGTGCCAGCAGCAAAGGACTGGCGGATGCGCAGTACTTC. This sequence encodes CASSKGLADAQYF. The V and J genes are TRBV2 and TRBJ2-7; D may be TRBD2 (5 bases). Between the trimmed V and J ends, which lost 6 bases and 9 bases, there was a span of 18 bases. CDR1 is SNHLY and CDR2 is FYNNEI in the germline V gene. CDR3 length: 13 residues. Looking up the rest from reference TRBV2 and TRBJ2-7 gives the full variable domain: EPEVTQTPSHQVTQMGQEVILRCVPISNHLYFYWYRQILGQKVEFLVSFYNNEISEKSEIFDDQFSVERPDGSNFTLKIRSTKLEDSAMYFCASSKGLADAQYFGPGTRLTVT.

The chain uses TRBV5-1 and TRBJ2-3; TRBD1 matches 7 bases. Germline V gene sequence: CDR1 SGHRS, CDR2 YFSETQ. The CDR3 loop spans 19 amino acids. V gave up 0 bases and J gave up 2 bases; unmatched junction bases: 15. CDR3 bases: TGCGCCAGCAGCTTGGCAAGGGACAGCCTACTTTTATTCACAGATACGCAGTATTTT. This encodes CASSLARDSLLLFTDTQYF.

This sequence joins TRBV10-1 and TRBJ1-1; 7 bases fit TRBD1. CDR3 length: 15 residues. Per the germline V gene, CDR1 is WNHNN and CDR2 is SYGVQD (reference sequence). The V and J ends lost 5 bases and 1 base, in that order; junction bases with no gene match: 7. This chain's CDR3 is CASSPGTAENTEAFF. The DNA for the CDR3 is TGCGCCAGCAGTCCCGGGACAGCTGAGAACACTGAAGCTTTCTTT.

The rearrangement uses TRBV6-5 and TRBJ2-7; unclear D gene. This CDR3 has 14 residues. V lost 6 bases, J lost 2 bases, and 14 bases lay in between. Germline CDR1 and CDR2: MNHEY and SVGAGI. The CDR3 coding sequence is TGTGCCAGCAGCCTCCGGGTTAATACCTACGAGCAGTACTTC. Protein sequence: CASSLRVNTYEQYF.

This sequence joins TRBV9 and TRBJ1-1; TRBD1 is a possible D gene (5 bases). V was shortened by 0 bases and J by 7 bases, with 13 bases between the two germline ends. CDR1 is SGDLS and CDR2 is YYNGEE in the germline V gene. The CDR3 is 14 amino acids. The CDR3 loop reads CASSVDPRENEAFF. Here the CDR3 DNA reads TGTGCCAGCAGCGTAGATCCCAGGGAAAATGAAGCTTTCTTT. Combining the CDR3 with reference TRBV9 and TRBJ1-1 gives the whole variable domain DSGVTQTPKHLITATGQRVTLRCSPRSGDLSVYWYQQSLDQGLQFLIQYYNGEERAKGNILERFSAQQFPDLHSELNLSSLELGDSALYFCASSVDPRENEAFFGQGTRLTVV.

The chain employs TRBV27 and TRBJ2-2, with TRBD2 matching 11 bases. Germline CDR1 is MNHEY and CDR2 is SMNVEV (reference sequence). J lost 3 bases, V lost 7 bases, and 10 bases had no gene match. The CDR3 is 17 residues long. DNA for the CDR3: TGTGCCAGCACCAGCCCGTCTAGCGGGAGGTACACCGGGGAGCTGTTTTTT. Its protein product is CASTSPSSGRYTGELFF.

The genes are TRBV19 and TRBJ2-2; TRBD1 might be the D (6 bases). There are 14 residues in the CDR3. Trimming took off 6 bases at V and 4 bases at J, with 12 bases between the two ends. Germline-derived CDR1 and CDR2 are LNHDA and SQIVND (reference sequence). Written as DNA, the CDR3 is TGTGCCAGTAGGGTCGTGGGGGCCACCGGGGAGCTGTTTTTT. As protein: CASRVVGATGELFF.

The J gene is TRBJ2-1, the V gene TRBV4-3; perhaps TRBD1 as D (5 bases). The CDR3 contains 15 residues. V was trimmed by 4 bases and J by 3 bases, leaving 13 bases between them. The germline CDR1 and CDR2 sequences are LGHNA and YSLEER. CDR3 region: CASSPGTGDYNEQFF. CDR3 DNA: TGCGCCAGCAGCCCCGGTACAGGAGACTACAATGAGCAGTTCTTC.

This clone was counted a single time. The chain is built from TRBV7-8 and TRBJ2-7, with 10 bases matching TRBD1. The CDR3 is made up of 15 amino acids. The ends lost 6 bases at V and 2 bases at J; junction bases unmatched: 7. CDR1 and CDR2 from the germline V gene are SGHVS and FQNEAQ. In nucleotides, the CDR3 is TGTGCCAGCAGTCGACCCGGGACAGGGGCCTACGAGCAGTACTTC. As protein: CASSRPGTGAYEQYF.

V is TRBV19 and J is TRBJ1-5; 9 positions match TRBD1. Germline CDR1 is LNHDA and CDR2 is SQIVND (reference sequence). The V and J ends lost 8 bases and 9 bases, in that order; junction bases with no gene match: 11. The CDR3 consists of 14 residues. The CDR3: CASFPGQGGPPQHF. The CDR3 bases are TGTGCCAGTTTTCCGGGACAGGGTGGCCCGCCCCAGCATTTT.